Listed below are T cell receptor beta chains from one sample, sequenced in a study of cytomegalovirus exposure and HLA in healthy donors. TCRdb's copy holds only in-frame clones and misses some; the assay was immunoSEQ multiplex PCR. The sample carries just over 60,000 clones, about 90% recorded once. The sequencing sample was made of PBMCs. The receptors originated from a young man in good health and CMV-seronegative. CDR3s include the opening cysteine and the closing phenylalanine or tryptophan. The order of the fields is V gene, clone size, D gene, J gene, CDR3 DNA, CDR3 protein. D genes are given only for firm matches. Size is stated for part of the rows, as once, few or many counts, or as a class when the clone is expanded.

v_gene: TRBV18; abundance: -; d_gene: TRBD2; j_gene: TRBJ2-5; CDR3nt: TGTGCCAGCTCACGACTAGCAGAAGAGACCCAGTACTTC; CDR3aa: CASSRLAEETQYF
v_gene: TRBV10-1; abundance: -; d_gene: -; j_gene: TRBJ2-3; CDR3nt: TGCGCCAGCAGTGAAAGCAATGCTGATACGCAGTATTTT; CDR3aa: CASSESNADTQYF
v_gene: TRBV27; abundance: -; d_gene: TRBD2; j_gene: TRBJ2-1; CDR3nt: TGTGCCAGCAGTTCCAGACAGGGCTCGACTAGCGGGGGGGTTCACAATGAGCAGTTCTTC; CDR3aa: CASSSRQGSTSGGVHNEQFF
v_gene: TRBV9; abundance: -; d_gene: -; j_gene: TRBJ1-2; CDR3nt: TGTGCCAGCAGCGTAGATCTCTATGGCTACACCTTC; CDR3aa: CASSVDLYGYTF
v_gene: TRBV6-5; abundance: -; d_gene: TRBD1; j_gene: TRBJ1-6; CDR3nt: TGTGCCAGCAGGGAGACAGGGTCACCCCTCCACTTT; CDR3aa: CASRETGSPLHF
v_gene: TRBV9; abundance: -; d_gene: -; j_gene: TRBJ1-1; CDR3nt: TGTGCCAGCAGCGTAGCGGTACAGCTTGGCACTGAAGCTTTCTTT; CDR3aa: CASSVAVQLGTEAFF
v_gene: TRBV7-8; abundance: -; d_gene: -; j_gene: TRBJ2-1; CDR3nt: TGTGCCAGCAACCGTCGGGAGTCAGCGAATGAGCAGTTCTTC; CDR3aa: CASNRRESANEQFF
v_gene: TRBV28; abundance: -; d_gene: -; j_gene: TRBJ1-5; CDR3nt: TGTGCCAGCAGTTTAGGTCCGGGCCAGCATTTT; CDR3aa: CASSLGPGQHF
v_gene: TRBV30; abundance: -; d_gene: TRBD1; j_gene: TRBJ1-5; CDR3nt: TGTGCCTGGAGTGAGGGACAGGGGTACAATCAGCCCCAGCATTTT; CDR3aa: CAWSEGQGYNQPQHF
v_gene: TRBV7-3; abundance: -; d_gene: TRBD1; j_gene: TRBJ2-3; CDR3nt: TGTGCCAGCAGCTTATTTGGGGGGTCGGGACAGGGGAAAACAGATACGCAGTATTTT; CDR3aa: CASSLFGGSGQGKTDTQYF
v_gene: TRBV30; abundance: -; d_gene: -; j_gene: TRBJ2-3; CDR3nt: TGTGGAGGATCACCAGGGTCCACAGATACGCAGTATTTT; CDR3aa: CGGSPGSTDTQYF
v_gene: TRBV28; abundance: -; d_gene: TRBD1; j_gene: TRBJ1-6; CDR3nt: TGTGCCAGCAGTACACGTACCGAGGGGACAGACAGGATGCTTAATTCACCCCTCCACTTT; CDR3aa: CASSTRTEGTDRMLNSPLHF
v_gene: TRBV10-1; abundance: -; d_gene: -; j_gene: TRBJ2-7; CDR3nt: TGCGCCAGCAGTGCCTCGTCAGGAGGCGAGCAGTACTTC; CDR3aa: CASSASSGGEQYF
v_gene: TRBV30; abundance: -; d_gene: -; j_gene: TRBJ1-2; CDR3nt: TGTGCCTGGAGTCCCTCGGCTAACTATGGCTACACCTTC; CDR3aa: CAWSPSANYGYTF
v_gene: TRBV5-1; abundance: -; d_gene: TRBD2; j_gene: TRBJ2-3; CDR3nt: TGCGCCAGCAGGGCGGGGGAGACAGATACGCAGTATTTT; CDR3aa: CASRAGETDTQYF
v_gene: TRBV23-1; abundance: -; d_gene: TRBD1; j_gene: TRBJ1-5; CDR3nt: TGCGCCAGCAGCCCGGATCCGGGACAGCAGCCCCAGCATTTT; CDR3aa: CASSPDPGQQPQHF
v_gene: TRBV6-1; abundance: once; d_gene: -; j_gene: TRBJ1-6; CDR3nt: TGTGCCAGCAGTGAAGCGAGCGGACTAAATTCACCCCTCCACTTT; CDR3aa: CASSEASGLNSPLHF
v_gene: TRBV28; abundance: -; d_gene: -; j_gene: TRBJ2-7; CDR3nt: TGTGCCAGCGAGGGGGGGAGCAGGACCCCCTACGAGCAGTACTTC; CDR3aa: CASEGGSRTPYEQYF
v_gene: TRBV7-9; abundance: -; d_gene: TRBD1; j_gene: TRBJ2-7; CDR3nt: TGTGCCAGCAGCCCTAGCTGGGGGACAGCCTCAGACGAGCAGTACTTC; CDR3aa: CASSPSWGTASDEQYF
v_gene: TRBV30; abundance: -; d_gene: -; j_gene: TRBJ1-1; CDR3nt: TGTGCCTGGAGTGACACAGGGAGCACTGAAGCTTTCTTT; CDR3aa: CAWSDTGSTEAFF
v_gene: TRBV18; abundance: once; d_gene: TRBD1; j_gene: TRBJ1-4; CDR3nt: TGTGCCAGCTCACCAAGAAGTGGGACAGGGCAAGCGACTAATGAAAAACTGTTTTTT; CDR3aa: CASSPRSGTGQATNEKLFF
v_gene: TRBV4-1; abundance: -; d_gene: TRBD1; j_gene: TRBJ2-3; CDR3nt: TGCGCCAGCAGCCAAGATCATGGTACAGGGGGGTCAGATACGCAGTATTTT; CDR3aa: CASSQDHGTGGSDTQYF
v_gene: TRBV5-1; abundance: -; d_gene: TRBD1; j_gene: TRBJ1-2; CDR3nt: TGCGCCAGCAGCCAACAGGGGGATAGTGGCTACACCTTC; CDR3aa: CASSQQGDSGYTF
v_gene: TRBV5-6; abundance: -; d_gene: -; j_gene: TRBJ1-2; CDR3nt: TGTGCCAGCAGCTTGGGGGCTGGCTACACCTTC; CDR3aa: CASSLGAGYTF
v_gene: TRBV7-7; abundance: -; d_gene: -; j_gene: TRBJ2-1; CDR3nt: TGTGCTAGCAGCTTAGCCGGGGGCAATGAGCAGTTCTTC; CDR3aa: CASSLAGGNEQFF
v_gene: TRBV5-4; abundance: -; d_gene: -; j_gene: TRBJ1-1; CDR3nt: TGTGCCAGCACTGAGGGGGTTGAAGCTTTCTTT; CDR3aa: CASTEGVEAFF
v_gene: TRBV7-3; abundance: -; d_gene: -; j_gene: TRBJ2-7; CDR3nt: TGTGCCAGCAGCCCCGGGGGAGGCCCCTACGAGCAGTACTTC; CDR3aa: CASSPGGGPYEQYF
v_gene: TRBV7-9; abundance: -; d_gene: TRBD2; j_gene: TRBJ2-5; CDR3nt: TGTGCCAGCAGCTTACGTATTAGCGGGGGAGAGACCCAGTACTTC; CDR3aa: CASSLRISGGETQYF
v_gene: TRBV6-5; abundance: few; d_gene: -; j_gene: TRBJ2-7; CDR3nt: TGTGCCAGCAGTTACCTTCAGGCAGGCCTCTACGAGCAGTACTTC; CDR3aa: CASSYLQAGLYEQYF
v_gene: TRBV29-1; abundance: -; d_gene: TRBD1; j_gene: TRBJ2-6; CDR3nt: TGCAGCGTACCGGACAGGGGCAACTCTGGGGCCAACGTCCTGACTTTC; CDR3aa: CSVPDRGNSGANVLTF
v_gene: TRBV30; abundance: -; d_gene: -; j_gene: TRBJ1-1; CDR3nt: TGTGCCTGGGACCGGGGGGCAGCTGAAGCTTTCTTT; CDR3aa: CAWDRGAAEAFF
v_gene: TRBV6-1; abundance: -; d_gene: TRBD1; j_gene: TRBJ2-7; CDR3nt: TGTGCCAGCAGACTTCGGACAGGCTACGAGCAGTACTTC; CDR3aa: CASRLRTGYEQYF
v_gene: TRBV6-1; abundance: few; d_gene: TRBD2; j_gene: TRBJ2-7; CDR3nt: TGTGCCAGCAGTGGAACTAGCGGGGGCTACTACGAGCAGTACTTC; CDR3aa: CASSGTSGGYYEQYF
v_gene: TRBV6-5; abundance: -; d_gene: -; j_gene: TRBJ2-7; CDR3nt: TGTGCCAGCAGCCGACGCCAGGACAGACTCTACGAGCAGTACTTC; CDR3aa: CASSRRQDRLYEQYF
v_gene: TRBV30; abundance: -; d_gene: -; j_gene: TRBJ2-7; CDR3nt: TGTGCCTGGAGTTCGGCGGGGGCGTTGGGCTACGAGCAGTACTTC; CDR3aa: CAWSSAGALGYEQYF
v_gene: TRBV28; abundance: once; d_gene: -; j_gene: TRBJ1-5; CDR3nt: TGTGCCAGCAGCGTTCGAGGAAGTCATCAGCCCCAGCATTTT; CDR3aa: CASSVRGSHQPQHF
v_gene: TRBV6-1; abundance: -; d_gene: -; j_gene: TRBJ1-5; CDR3nt: TGTGCCAGCAGTGGGCGGGTGGACCTTAGCAATCAGCCCCAGCATTTT; CDR3aa: CASSGRVDLSNQPQHF
v_gene: TRBV15; abundance: -; d_gene: -; j_gene: TRBJ1-5; CDR3nt: TGTGCCACCAGCAGAGATCCCGTCGGGCAGCCCCAGCATTTT; CDR3aa: CATSRDPVGQPQHF
v_gene: TRBV5-4; abundance: -; d_gene: -; j_gene: TRBJ1-5; CDR3nt: TGTGCCAGCAGCTTGGCCGCGGGACCACTTTATAGCAATCAGCCCCAGCATTTT; CDR3aa: CASSLAAGPLYSNQPQHF
v_gene: TRBV7-2; abundance: -; d_gene: TRBD1; j_gene: TRBJ1-4; CDR3nt: TGTGCCAGCAGACTCACAGGGGCGGGTGAAAAACTGTTTTTT; CDR3aa: CASRLTGAGEKLFF
v_gene: TRBV7-2; abundance: few; d_gene: -; j_gene: TRBJ2-7; CDR3nt: TGTGCCAGCAGCGCGCCCGGGACTCGCGTCGGAAAGCAGTACTTC; CDR3aa: CASSAPGTRVGKQYF
v_gene: TRBV18; abundance: -; d_gene: TRBD1; j_gene: TRBJ2-5; CDR3nt: TGTGCCAGCTCACCCCTTGACAGGGGAGAGACCCAGTACTTC; CDR3aa: CASSPLDRGETQYF
v_gene: TRBV5-1; abundance: -; d_gene: -; j_gene: TRBJ2-5; CDR3nt: TGCGCCAGCAGCTTGATAACAGCTCAAGAGACCCAGTACTTC; CDR3aa: CASSLITAQETQYF
v_gene: TRBV4-1; abundance: few; d_gene: -; j_gene: TRBJ1-5; CDR3nt: TGCGCCAGCAGCCAAGAAGGCGGGGGAAGCTATAGCAATCAGCCCCAGCATTTT; CDR3aa: CASSQEGGGSYSNQPQHF
v_gene: TRBV7-6; abundance: -; d_gene: -; j_gene: TRBJ2-3; CDR3nt: TGTGCCAGCAGCCCCCGGGCAGATACGCAGTATTTT; CDR3aa: CASSPRADTQYF
v_gene: TRBV11-3; abundance: -; d_gene: -; j_gene: TRBJ2-1; CDR3nt: TGTGCCAGCAGCTTAGGGGCAGTCTACAATGAGCAGTTCTTC; CDR3aa: CASSLGAVYNEQFF
v_gene: TRBV4-1; abundance: -; d_gene: TRBD1; j_gene: TRBJ1-2; CDR3nt: TGCGCCAGCAGCCAACGGACAGGGACCTATGGCTACACCTTC; CDR3aa: CASSQRTGTYGYTF
v_gene: TRBV5-1; abundance: -; d_gene: TRBD2; j_gene: TRBJ2-3; CDR3nt: TGCGCCAGCAGCTTGGTGGGGACTAGCGGGGGCGGCACAGATACGCAGTATTTT; CDR3aa: CASSLVGTSGGGTDTQYF
v_gene: TRBV19; abundance: -; d_gene: -; j_gene: TRBJ1-2; CDR3nt: TGTGCCAGTAGTATCCCAGACCTTCCGGGTGGCTACACCTTC; CDR3aa: CASSIPDLPGGYTF
v_gene: TRBV10-2; abundance: -; d_gene: TRBD1; j_gene: TRBJ2-3; CDR3nt: TGCGCCAGCACCAGCGGACAGGCAAGCACAGATACGCAGTATTTT; CDR3aa: CASTSGQASTDTQYF
v_gene: TRBV29-1; abundance: -; d_gene: TRBD2; j_gene: TRBJ2-7; CDR3nt: TGCAGCGTTGAGGGAGGGGCGAGATACGAGCAGTACTTC; CDR3aa: CSVEGGARYEQYF
v_gene: TRBV7-9; abundance: -; d_gene: -; j_gene: TRBJ1-5; CDR3nt: TGTGCCAGCAGCTTAGTTGGAGGCGCGGGTCAGCCCCAGCATTTT; CDR3aa: CASSLVGGAGQPQHF